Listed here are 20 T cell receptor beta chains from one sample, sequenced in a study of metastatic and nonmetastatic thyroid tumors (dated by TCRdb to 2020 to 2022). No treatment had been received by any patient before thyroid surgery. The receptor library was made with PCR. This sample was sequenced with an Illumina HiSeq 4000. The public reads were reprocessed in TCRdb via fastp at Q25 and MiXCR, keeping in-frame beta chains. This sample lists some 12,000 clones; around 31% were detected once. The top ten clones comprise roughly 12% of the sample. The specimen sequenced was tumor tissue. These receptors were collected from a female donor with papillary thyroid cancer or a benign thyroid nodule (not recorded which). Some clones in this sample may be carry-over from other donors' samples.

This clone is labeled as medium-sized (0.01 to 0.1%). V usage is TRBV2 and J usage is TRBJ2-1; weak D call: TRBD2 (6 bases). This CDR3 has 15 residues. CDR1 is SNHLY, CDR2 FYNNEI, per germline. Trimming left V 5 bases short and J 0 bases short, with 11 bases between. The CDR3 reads CASSRGKSSYNEQFF. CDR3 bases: TGTGCCAGCAGTCGGGGGAAAAGCTCCTACAATGAGCAGTTCTTC.

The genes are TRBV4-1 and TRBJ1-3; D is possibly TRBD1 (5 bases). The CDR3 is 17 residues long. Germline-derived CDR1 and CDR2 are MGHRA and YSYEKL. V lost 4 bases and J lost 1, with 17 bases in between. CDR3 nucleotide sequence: TGCGCCAGCAGCCCTTACGCCGGGACGGCTTCTGGAAACACCATATATTTT. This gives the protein CASSPYAGTASGNTIYF.

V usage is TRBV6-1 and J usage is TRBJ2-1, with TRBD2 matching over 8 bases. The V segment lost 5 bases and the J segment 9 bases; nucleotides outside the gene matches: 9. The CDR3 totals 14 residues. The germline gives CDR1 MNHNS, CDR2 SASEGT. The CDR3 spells CASSPGLGASEQFF. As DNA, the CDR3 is TGTGCCAGCAGTCCGGGACTAGGAGCTAGTGAGCAGTTCTTC.

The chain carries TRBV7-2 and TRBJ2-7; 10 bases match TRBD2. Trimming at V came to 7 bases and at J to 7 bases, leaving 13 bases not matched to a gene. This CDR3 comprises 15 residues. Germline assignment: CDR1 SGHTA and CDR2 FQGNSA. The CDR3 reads CASKYTAGGREEQYF. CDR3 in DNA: TGTGCCAGCAAATATACAGCGGGGGGGCGAGAGGAGCAGTACTTC. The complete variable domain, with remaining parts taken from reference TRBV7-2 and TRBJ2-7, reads GAGVSQSPSNKVTEKGKDVELRCDPISGHTALYWYRQSLGQGLEFLIYFQGNSAPDKSGLPSDRFSAERTGGSVSTLTIQRTQQEDSAVYLCASKYTAGGREEQYFGPGTRLTVT.

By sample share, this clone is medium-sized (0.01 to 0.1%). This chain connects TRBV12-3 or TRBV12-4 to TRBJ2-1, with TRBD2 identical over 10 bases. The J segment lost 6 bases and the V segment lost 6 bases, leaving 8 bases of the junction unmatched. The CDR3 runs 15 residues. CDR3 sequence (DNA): TGTGCCAGCAGGACTACGAGCGGGAGGGGCAATGAGCAGTTCTTC. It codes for CASRTTSGRGNEQFF.

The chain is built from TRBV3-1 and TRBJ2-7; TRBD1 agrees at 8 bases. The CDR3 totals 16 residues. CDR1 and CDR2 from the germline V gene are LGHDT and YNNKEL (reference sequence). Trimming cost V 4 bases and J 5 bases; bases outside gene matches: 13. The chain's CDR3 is CASSPQGALDAHEQYF. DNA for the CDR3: TGTGCCAGCAGCCCCCAGGGGGCACTAGACGCTCACGAGCAGTACTTC.

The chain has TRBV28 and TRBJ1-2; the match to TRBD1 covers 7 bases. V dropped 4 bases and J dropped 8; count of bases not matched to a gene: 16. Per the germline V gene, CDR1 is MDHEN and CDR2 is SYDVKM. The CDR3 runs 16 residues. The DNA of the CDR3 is TGTGCCAGCAGTTCCCCCAATACAGGGGCCGAGTGGGGCTACACCTTC. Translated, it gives CASSSPNTGAEWGYTF.

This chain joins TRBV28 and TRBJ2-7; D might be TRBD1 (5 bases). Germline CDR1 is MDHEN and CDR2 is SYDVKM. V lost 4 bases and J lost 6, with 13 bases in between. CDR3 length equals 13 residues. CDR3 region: CASSSTAPFEQYF. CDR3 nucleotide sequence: TGTGCCAGCAGTTCGACAGCGCCCTTCGAGCAGTACTTC.

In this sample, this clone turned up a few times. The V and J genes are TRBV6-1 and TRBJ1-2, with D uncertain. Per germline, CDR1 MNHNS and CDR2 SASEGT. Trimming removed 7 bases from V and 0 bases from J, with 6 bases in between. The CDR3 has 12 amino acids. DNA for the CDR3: TGTGCCAGCACACCTTCTAACTATGGCTACACCTTC. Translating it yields CASTPSNYGYTF.

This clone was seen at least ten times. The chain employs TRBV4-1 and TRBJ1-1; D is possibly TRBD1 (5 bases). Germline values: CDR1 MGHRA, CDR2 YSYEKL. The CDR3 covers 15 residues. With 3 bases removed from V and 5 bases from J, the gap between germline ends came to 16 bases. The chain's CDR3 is CASSQGTDRGTEAFF. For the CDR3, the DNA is TGCGCCAGCAGCCAGGGTACCGACAGAGGTACTGAAGCTTTCTTT.

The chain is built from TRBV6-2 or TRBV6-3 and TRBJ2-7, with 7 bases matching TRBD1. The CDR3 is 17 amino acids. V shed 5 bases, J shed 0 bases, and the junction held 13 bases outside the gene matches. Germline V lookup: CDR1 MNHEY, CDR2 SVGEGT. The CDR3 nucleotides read TGTGCCAGCAGTCGCCGAGGAGTGGGACAGAGCTCCTACGAGCAGTACTTC. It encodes CASSRRGVGQSSYEQYF.

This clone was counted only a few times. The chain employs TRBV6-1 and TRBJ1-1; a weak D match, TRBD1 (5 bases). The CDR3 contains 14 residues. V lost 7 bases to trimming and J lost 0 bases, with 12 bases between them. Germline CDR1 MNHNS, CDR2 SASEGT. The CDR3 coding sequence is TGTGCCAGCATCGCGACAGCCTTGAACACTGAAGCTTTCTTT. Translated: CASIATALNTEAFF.

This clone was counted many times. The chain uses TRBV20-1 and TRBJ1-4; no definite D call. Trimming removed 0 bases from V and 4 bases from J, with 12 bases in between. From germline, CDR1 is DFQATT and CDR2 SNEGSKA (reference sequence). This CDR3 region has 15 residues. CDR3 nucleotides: TGCAGTGCTAGAGATTCGGGCAAGATTAATGAAAAACTGTTTTTT. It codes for CSARDSGKINEKLFF.

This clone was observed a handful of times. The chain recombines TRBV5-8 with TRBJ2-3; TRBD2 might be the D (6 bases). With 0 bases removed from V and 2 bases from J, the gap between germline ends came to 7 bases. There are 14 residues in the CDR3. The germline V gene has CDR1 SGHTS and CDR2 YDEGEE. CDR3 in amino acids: CASSLAGDTDTQYF. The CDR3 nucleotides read TGTGCCAGCAGCTTGGCGGGAGACACAGATACGCAGTATTTT.

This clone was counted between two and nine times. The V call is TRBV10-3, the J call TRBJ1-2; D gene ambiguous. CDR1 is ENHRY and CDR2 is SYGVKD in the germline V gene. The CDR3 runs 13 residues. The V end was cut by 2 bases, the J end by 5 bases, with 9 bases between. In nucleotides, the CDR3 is TGTGCCATCAGTGAGGATCGCCGATATGGCTACACCTTC. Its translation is CAISEDRRYGYTF.

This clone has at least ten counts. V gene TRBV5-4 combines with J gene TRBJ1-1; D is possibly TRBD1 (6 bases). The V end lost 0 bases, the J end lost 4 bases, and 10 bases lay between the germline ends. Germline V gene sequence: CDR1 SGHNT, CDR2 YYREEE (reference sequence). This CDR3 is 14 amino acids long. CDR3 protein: CASSLDLGATEAFF. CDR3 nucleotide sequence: TGTGCCAGCAGCTTGGATCTGGGGGCCACTGAAGCTTTCTTT.

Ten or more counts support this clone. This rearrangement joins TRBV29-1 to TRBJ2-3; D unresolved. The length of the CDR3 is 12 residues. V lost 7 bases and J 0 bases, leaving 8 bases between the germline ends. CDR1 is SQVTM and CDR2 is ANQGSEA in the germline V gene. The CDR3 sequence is CSADISTDTQYF. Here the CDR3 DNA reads TGCAGCGCCGATATCAGCACAGATACGCAGTATTTT.

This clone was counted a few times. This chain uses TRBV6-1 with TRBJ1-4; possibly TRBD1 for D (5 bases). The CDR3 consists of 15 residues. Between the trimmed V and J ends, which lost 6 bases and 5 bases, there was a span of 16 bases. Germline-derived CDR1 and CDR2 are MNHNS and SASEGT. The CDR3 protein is CASSLRGSPNEKLFF. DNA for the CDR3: TGTGCCAGCAGCCTCCGGGGGTCCCCAAATGAAAAACTGTTTTTT.

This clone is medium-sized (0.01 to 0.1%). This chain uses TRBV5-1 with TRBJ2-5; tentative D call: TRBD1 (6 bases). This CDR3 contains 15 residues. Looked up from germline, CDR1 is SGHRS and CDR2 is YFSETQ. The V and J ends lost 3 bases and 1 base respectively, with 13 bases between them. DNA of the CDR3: TGCGCCAGCAGCTGGGGGCGGCAGACCCAAGAGACCCAGTACTTC. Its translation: CASSWGRQTQETQYF.

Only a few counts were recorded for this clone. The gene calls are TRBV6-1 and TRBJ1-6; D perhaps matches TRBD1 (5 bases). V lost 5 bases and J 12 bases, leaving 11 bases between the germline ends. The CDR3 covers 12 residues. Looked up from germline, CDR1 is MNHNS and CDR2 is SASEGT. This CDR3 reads CASSLTGGPLHF. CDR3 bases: TGTGCCAGCAGTTTAACAGGTGGACCCCTCCACTTT.